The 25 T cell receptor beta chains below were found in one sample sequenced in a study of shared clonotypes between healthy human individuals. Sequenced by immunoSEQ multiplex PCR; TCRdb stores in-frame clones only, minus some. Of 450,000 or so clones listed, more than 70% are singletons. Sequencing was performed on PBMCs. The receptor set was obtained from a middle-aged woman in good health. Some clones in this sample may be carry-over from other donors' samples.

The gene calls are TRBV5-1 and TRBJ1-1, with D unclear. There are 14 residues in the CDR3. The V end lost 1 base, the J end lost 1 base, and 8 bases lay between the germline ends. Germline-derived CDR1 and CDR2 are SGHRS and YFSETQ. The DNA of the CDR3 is TGCGCCAGCAGCTTGAGGCACCCGAACACTGAAGCTTTCTTT. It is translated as CASSLRHPNTEAFF.

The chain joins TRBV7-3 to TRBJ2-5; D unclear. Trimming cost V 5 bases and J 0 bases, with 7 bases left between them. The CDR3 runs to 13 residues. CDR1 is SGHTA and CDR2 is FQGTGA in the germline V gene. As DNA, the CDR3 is TGTGCCAGCAGCCGAGACAACCAAGAGACCCAGTACTTC. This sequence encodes CASSRDNQETQYF. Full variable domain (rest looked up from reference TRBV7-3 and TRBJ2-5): GAGVSQTPSNKVTEKGKYVELRCDPISGHTALYWYRQSLGQGPEFLIYFQGTGAADDSGLPNDRFFAVRPEGSVSTLKIQRTERGDSAVYLCASSRDNQETQYFGPGTRLLVL.

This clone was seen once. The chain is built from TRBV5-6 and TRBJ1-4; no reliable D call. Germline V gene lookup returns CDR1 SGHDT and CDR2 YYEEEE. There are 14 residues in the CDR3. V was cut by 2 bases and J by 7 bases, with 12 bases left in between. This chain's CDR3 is CASSFPGAGEKLFF. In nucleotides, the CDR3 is TGTGCCAGCAGCTTCCCCGGAGCGGGTGAAAAACTGTTTTTT.

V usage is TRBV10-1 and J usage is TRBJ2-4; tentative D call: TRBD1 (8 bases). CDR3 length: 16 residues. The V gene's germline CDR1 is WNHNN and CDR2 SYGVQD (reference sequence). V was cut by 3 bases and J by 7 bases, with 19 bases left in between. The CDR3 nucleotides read TGCGCCAGCAGTGAAGCCCACAGGGGGAGGGGTAACATTCAGTACTTC. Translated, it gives CASSEAHRGRGNIQYF.

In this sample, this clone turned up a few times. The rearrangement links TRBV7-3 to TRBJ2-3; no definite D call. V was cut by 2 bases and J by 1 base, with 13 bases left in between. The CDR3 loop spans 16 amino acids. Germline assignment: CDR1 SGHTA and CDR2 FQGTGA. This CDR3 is CASSLGVDTRTDTQYF. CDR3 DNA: TGTGCCAGCAGCTTAGGGGTTGACACCCGCACAGATACGCAGTATTTT.

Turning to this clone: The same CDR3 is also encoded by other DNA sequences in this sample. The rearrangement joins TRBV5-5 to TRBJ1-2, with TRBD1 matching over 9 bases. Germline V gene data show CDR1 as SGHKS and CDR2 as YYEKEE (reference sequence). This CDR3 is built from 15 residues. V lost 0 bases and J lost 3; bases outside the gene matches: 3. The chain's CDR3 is CASSLDRGLYYGYTF. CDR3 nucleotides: TGTGCCAGCAGCTTGGACAGGGGGCTATACTATGGCTACACCTTC.

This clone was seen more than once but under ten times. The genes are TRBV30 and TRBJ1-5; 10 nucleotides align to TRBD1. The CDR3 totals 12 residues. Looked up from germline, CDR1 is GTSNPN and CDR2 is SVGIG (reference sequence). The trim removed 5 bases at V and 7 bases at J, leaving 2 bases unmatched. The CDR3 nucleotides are TGTGCCTGGGACAGGGGGCAACAGCCCCAGCATTTT. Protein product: CAWDRGQQPQHF.

CDR3 amino acids: CSVKQGAGNQPQHF. The DNA for the CDR3 is TGCAGCGTGAAACAGGGGGCTGGCAATCAGCCCCAGCATTTT. The rearrangement joins TRBV29-1 to TRBJ1-5; 9 bases align to TRBD1. J was trimmed by 2 bases and V by 6 bases; bases with no gene match: 5. This CDR3 has 14 residues. From germline, CDR1 is SQVTM and CDR2 ANQGSEA.

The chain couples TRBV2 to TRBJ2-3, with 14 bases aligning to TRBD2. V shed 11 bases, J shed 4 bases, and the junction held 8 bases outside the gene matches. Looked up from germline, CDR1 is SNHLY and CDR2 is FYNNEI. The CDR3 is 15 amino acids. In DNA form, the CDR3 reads TGTGCCGGCGCGGGGACTAGCGGGAGTGCAGATACGCAGTATTTT. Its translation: CAGAGTSGSADTQYF.

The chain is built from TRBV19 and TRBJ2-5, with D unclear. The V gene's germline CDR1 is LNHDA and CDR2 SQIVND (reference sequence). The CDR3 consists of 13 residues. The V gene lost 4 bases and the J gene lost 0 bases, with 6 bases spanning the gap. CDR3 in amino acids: CASSRLHQETQYF. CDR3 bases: TGTGCCAGTAGTAGACTTCACCAAGAGACCCAGTACTTC.

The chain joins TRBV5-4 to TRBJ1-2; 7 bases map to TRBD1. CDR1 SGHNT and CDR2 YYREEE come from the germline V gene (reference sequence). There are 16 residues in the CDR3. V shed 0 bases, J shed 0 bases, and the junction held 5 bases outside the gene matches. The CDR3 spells CASSLEGARANYGYTF. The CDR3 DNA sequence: TGTGCCAGCAGCTTGGAGGGGGCTCGGGCTAACTATGGCTACACCTTC.

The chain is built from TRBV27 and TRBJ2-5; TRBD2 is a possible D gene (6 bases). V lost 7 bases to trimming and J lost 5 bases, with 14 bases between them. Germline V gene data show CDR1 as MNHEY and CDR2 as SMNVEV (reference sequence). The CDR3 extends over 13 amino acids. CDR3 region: CASTPGRGETQYF. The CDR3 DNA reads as TGTGCCAGCACTCCCGGACGGGGGGAGACCCAGTACTTC.

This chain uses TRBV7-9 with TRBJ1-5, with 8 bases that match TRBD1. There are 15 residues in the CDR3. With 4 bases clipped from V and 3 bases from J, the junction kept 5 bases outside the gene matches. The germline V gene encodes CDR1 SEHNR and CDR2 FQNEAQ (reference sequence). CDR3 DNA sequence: TGTGCCAGCAGCTCGGCAGGGGGCTCCAATCAGCCCCAGCATTTT. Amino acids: CASSSAGGSNQPQHF.

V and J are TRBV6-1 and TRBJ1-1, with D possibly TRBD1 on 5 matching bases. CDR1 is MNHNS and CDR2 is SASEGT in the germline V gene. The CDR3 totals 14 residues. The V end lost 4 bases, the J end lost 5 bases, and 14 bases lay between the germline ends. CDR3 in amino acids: CASSALRGGTEAFF. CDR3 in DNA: TGTGCCAGCAGTGCCCTGAGGGGCGGAACTGAAGCTTTCTTT.

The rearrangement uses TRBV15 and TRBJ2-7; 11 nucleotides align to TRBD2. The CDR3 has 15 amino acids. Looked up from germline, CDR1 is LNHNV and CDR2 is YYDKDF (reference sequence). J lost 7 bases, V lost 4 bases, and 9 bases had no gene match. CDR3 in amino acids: CATSTPTSGMGEQYF. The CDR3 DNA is TGTGCCACCAGCACTCCGACTAGCGGGATGGGAGAGCAGTACTTC.

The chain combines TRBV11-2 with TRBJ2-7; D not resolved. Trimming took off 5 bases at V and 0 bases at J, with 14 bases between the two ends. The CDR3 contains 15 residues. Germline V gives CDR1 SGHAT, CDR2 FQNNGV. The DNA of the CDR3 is TGTGCCAGCAGCCCTATTGGTTTTTACTCCTACGAGCAGTACTTC. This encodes CASSPIGFYSYEQYF.

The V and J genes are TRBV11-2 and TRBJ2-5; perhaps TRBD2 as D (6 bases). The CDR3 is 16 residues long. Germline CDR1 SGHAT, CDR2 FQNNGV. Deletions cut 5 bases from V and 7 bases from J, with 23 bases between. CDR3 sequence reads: CASSLGRAGIAGTQYF. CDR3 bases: TGTGCCAGCAGCCTAGGACGGGCGGGGATAGCAGGGACCCAGTACTTC.

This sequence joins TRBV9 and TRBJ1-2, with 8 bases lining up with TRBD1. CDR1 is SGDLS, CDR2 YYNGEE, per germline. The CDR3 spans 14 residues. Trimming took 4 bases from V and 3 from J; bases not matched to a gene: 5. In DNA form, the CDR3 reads TGTGCCAGCAGCTTTGGGACAGGATACTATGGCTACACCTTC. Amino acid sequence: CASSFGTGYYGYTF.

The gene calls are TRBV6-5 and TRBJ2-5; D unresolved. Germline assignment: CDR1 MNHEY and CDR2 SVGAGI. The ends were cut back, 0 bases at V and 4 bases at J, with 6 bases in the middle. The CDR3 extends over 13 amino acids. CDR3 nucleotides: TGTGCCAGCAGTTACTCTATGGGAGAGACCCAGTACTTC. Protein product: CASSYSMGETQYF.

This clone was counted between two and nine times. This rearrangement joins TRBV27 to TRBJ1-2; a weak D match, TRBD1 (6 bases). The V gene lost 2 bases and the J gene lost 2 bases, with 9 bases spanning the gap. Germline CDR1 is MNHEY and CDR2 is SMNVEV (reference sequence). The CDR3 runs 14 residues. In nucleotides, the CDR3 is TGTGCCAGCAGTTTAAAGGGGGGGAACTATGGCTACACCTTC. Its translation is CASSLKGGNYGYTF.

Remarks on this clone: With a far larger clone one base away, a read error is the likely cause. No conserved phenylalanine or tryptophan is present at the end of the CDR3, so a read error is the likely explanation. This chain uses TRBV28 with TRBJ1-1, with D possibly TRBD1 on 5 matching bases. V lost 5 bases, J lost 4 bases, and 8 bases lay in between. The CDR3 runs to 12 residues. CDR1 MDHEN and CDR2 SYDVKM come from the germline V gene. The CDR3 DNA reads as TGTGCCAGCAGTGTGGGGGGCACTGAAGCTTTCCTT. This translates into CASSVGGTEAFL.

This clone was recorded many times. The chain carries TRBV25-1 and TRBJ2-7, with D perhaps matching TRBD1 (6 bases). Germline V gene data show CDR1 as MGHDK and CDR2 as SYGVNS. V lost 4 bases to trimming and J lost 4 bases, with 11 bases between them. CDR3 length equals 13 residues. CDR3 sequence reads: CASSGQGRYEQYF. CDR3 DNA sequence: TGTGCCAGCAGTGGTCAGGGGAGATACGAGCAGTACTTC.

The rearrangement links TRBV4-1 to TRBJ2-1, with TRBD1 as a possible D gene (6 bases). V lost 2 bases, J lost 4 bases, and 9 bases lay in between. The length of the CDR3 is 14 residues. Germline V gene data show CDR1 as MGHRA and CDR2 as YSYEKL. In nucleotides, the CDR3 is TGCGCCAGCAGCCAATTAGGGGGTTACAATGAGCAGTTCTTC. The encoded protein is CASSQLGGYNEQFF.

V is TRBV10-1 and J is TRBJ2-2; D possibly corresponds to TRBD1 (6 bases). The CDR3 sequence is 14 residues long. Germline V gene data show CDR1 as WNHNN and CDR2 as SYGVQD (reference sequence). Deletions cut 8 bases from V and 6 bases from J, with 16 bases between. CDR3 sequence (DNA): TGCGCCAGCTCCCGGGACAAAGGTTCCGGGGAGCTGTTTTTT. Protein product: CASSRDKGSGELFF.

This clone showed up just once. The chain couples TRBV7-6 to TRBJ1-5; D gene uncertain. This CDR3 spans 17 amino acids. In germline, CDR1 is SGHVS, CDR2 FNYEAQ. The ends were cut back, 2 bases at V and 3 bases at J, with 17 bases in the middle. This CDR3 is CASSLYEGIRPNQPQHF. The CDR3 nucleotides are TGTGCCAGCAGCTTATATGAAGGAATTAGACCCAATCAGCCCCAGCATTTT.